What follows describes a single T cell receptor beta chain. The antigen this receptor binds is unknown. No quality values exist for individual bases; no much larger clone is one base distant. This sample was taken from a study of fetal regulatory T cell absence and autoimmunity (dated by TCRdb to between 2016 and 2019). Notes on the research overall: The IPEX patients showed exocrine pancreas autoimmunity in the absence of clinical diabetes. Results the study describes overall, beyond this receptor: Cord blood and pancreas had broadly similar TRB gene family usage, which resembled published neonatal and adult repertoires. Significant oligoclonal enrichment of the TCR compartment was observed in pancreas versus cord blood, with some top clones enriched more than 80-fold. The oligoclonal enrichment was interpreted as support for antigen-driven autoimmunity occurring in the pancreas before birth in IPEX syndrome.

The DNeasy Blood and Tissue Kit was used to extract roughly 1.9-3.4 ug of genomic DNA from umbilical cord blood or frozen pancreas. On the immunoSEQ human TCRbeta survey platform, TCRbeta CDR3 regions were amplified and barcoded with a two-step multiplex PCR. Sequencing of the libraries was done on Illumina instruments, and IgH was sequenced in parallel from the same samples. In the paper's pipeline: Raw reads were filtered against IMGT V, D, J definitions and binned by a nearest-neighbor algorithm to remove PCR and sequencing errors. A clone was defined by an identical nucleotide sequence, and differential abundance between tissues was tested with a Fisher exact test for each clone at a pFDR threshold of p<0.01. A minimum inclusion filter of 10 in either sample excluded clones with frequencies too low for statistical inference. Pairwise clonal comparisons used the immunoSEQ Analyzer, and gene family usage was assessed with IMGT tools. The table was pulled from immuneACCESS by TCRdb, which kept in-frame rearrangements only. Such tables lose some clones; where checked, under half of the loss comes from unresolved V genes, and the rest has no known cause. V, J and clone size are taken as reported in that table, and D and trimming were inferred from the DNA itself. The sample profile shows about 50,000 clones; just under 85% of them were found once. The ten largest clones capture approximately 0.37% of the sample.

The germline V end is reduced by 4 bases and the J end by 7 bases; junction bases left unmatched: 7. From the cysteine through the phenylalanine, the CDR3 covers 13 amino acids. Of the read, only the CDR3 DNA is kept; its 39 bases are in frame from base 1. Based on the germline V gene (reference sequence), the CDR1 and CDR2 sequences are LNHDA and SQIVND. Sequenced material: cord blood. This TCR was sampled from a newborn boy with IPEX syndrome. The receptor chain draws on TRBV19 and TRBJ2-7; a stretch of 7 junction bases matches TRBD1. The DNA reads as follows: TGTGCCAGTAGTAGCTCGACAGGGTGGGAGCAGTACTTC. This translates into CASSSSTGWEQYF.